These 29 T cell receptor beta chains share one sample of origin, sequenced in a study of cytomegalovirus exposure and HLA in healthy donors. Both 60 Vbeta primers and 13 Jbeta primers went into the PCR. Measured with immunoSEQ multiplex PCR; TCRdb has only the in-frame clones, and not every one. Among hundreds of thousands of clones listed, around 89% were seen once. Source material: PBMCs. The receptors here all came from a woman between 18 and 29 years old in good health and CMV-seronegative.

The chain links TRBV7-9 to TRBJ2-1; 10 bases fit TRBD2. Trimming at V came to 6 bases and at J to 7 bases, leaving 9 bases not matched to a gene. CDR1 is SEHNR, CDR2 FQNEAQ, per germline (reference sequence). The CDR3 extends over 15 amino acids. The CDR3, as DNA: TGTGCCAGCAGTACCGGGACTAGCGTTTATAATGAGCAGTTCTTC. It yields the protein CASSTGTSVYNEQFF.

A note on this clone: The same CDR3 can be traced to other DNA sequences in this sample. CDR3 sequence: CASSLLSGSRYEQYF. The CDR3 DNA follows: TGCGCCAGCAGCTTATTAAGCGGGAGTCGTTACGAGCAGTACTTC. V is TRBV5-1 and J is TRBJ2-7; 8 nucleotides agree with TRBD2. The CDR3 spans 15 residues. Per germline, CDR1 SGHRS and CDR2 YFSETQ. V was pared by 2 bases and J by 4 bases, with 8 bases of the junction left unmatched.

This chain joins TRBV27 and TRBJ2-7, with D perhaps TRBD1 (6 bases). The germline gives CDR1 MNHEY, CDR2 SMNVEV (reference sequence). The CDR3 is made up of 14 amino acids. With 5 bases removed from V and 0 bases from J, the gap between germline ends came to 11 bases. CDR3 region: CASSPLGASYEQYF. The CDR3 coding sequence is TGTGCCAGCAGTCCCCTGGGGGCCTCCTACGAGCAGTACTTC.

This clone was observed a handful of times. This chain joins TRBV6-5 and TRBJ2-7; 9 nucleotides agree with TRBD1. CDR1 MNHEY and CDR2 SVGAGI come from the germline V gene. The J segment lost 7 bases and the V segment lost 6 bases, leaving 13 bases of the junction unmatched. This CDR3 has 15 amino acids. The CDR3 DNA reads TGTGCCAGCAGCCTGGGAGGGACAGGGAAGATGGAGCAGTACTTC. Its protein product is CASSLGGTGKMEQYF.

The chain recombines TRBV2 with TRBJ1-2; D perhaps matches TRBD1 (6 bases). Trimming took 6 bases from V and 2 from J, leaving 13 bases between them. Per germline, CDR1 SNHLY and CDR2 FYNNEI. The CDR3 is 14 residues long. The CDR3 reads CASRNRASNYGYTF. The CDR3 region has the DNA TGTGCCAGCAGGAACAGGGCCAGCAACTATGGCTACACCTTC.

As regards this clone: One end of the junction fails to match germline, which may point to a read error. This chain uses TRBV10-2 with TRBJ1-5; a weak D match, TRBD1 (6 bases). This CDR3 region has 13 residues. Germline V lookup: CDR1 WSHSY, CDR2 SAAADI. The CDR3 protein is CASREGGSQPQHF. In nucleotides, the CDR3 is TGCGCCAGCCGTGAAGGGGGTTCTCAGCCCCAGCATTTT.

The chain links TRBV6-5 to TRBJ2-7; TRBD1 matches 7 bases. This CDR3 has 13 residues. With V trimmed by 5 bases and J by 2 bases, 3 bases remained unmatched. The germline V gene encodes CDR1 MNHEY and CDR2 SVGAGI. For the CDR3, the DNA is TGTGCCAGCAGTCCCGGGACAGCCTACGAGCAGTACTTC. It specifies CASSPGTAYEQYF.

This sequence joins TRBV2 and TRBJ1-1; D gene ambiguous. In germline, CDR1 is SNHLY, CDR2 FYNNEI. CDR3 length equals 13 residues. The V and J ends lost 6 bases and 7 bases respectively, with 15 bases between them. The CDR3 bases are TGTGCCAGCAGACTCCGGGTCTTAGATGAAGCTTTCTTT. The encoded protein is CASRLRVLDEAFF.

The rearrangement links TRBV6-5 to TRBJ1-5; 8 nucleotides agree with TRBD1. The V gene's germline CDR1 is MNHEY and CDR2 SVGAGI. Germline trimming cut 4 bases from V and 5 bases from J; bases unmatched to any gene: 4. The CDR3 totals 14 residues. The CDR3 DNA reads TGTGCCAGCAGTTCCGGGACAGGCTATCAGCCCCAGCATTTT. Protein sequence: CASSSGTGYQPQHF.

This clone was seen a few times. The V gene is TRBV7-2, the J gene TRBJ1-2; D is unresolved. The CDR3 runs to 13 residues. Germline V gene data show CDR1 as SGHTA and CDR2 as FQGNSA. V lost 5 bases to trimming and J lost 8 bases, with 15 bases between them. Written as DNA, the CDR3 is TGTGCCAGCAGCCCGGAGCGGGCGGGGGGCTACACCTTC. This translates into CASSPERAGGYTF.

The chain joins TRBV7-9 to TRBJ1-2; 8 bases are shared with TRBD1. V dropped 5 bases and J dropped 7; count of bases not matched to a gene: 12. The CDR3 extends over 15 amino acids. Germline lookup yields CDR1 SEHNR and CDR2 FQNEAQ (reference sequence). The CDR3: CASSPRATGAGGYTF. The DNA of the CDR3 is TGTGCCAGCAGCCCAAGGGCGACAGGGGCTGGTGGCTACACCTTC.

The genes are TRBV15 and TRBJ1-1; 9 nucleotides agree with TRBD1. J lost 4 bases, V lost 9 bases, and 3 bases had no gene match. Per the germline V gene, CDR1 is LNHNV and CDR2 is YYDKDF (reference sequence). The CDR3 runs 12 residues. The CDR3 coding sequence is TGTGCCACGTGGGACAGGGTCACTGAAGCTTTCTTT. Translated, it gives CATWDRVTEAFF.

The V and J genes are TRBV15 and TRBJ2-5, with D possibly TRBD2 on 5 matching bases. Germline V gives CDR1 LNHNV, CDR2 YYDKDF (reference sequence). The CDR3 consists of 12 residues. Trimming took 8 bases from V and 0 from J, leaving 7 bases between them. The CDR3 here is CATRGYQETQYF. DNA of the CDR3: TGTGCCACCCGGGGTTACCAAGAGACCCAGTACTTC.

This chain uses TRBV5-5 with TRBJ2-2, with D perhaps TRBD2 (7 bases). With 0 bases removed from V and 7 bases from J, the gap between germline ends came to 25 bases. In germline, CDR1 is SGHKS, CDR2 YYEKEE (reference sequence). The CDR3 loop spans 19 amino acids. The CDR3 DNA is TGTGCCAGCAGCTTGGCCAAAGGGGAGGGGGACTCGATAGGCGGGGAGCTGTTTTTT. The encoded protein is CASSLAKGEGDSIGGELFF. Filled out from reference TRBV5-5 and TRBJ2-2, the complete variable domain reads DAGVTQSPTHLIKTRGQQVTLRCSPISGHKSVSWYQQVLGQGPQFIFQYYEKEERGRGNFPDRFSARQFPNYSSELNVNALLLGDSALYLCASSLAKGEGDSIGGELFFGEGSRLTVL.

The gene calls are TRBV19 and TRBJ2-5; no clear D. V was clipped by 5 bases and J by 1 base, with 11 bases between them. Per germline, CDR1 LNHDA and CDR2 SQIVND (reference sequence). The CDR3 sequence is 14 residues long. The DNA for the CDR3 is TGTGCCAGTAGTGGTTCCGGAGTCCAAGAGACCCAGTACTTC. Translating gives CASSGSGVQETQYF.

This CDR3 reads CATKYGGAPYEQYF. The DNA of the CDR3 is TGTGCCACGAAATACGGGGGGGCCCCTTACGAGCAGTACTTC. This chain links TRBV6-6 with TRBJ2-7; 8 nucleotides align to TRBD2. The V and J ends lost 10 bases and 4 bases, in that order; junction bases with no gene match: 12. There are 14 residues in the CDR3. Per germline, CDR1 MNHNY and CDR2 SVGAGI (reference sequence).

This clone occurred once. The gene calls are TRBV23-1 and TRBJ2-3, with a weak D call TRBD2 (7 bases). TRBV23-1 is flagged as an ORF with uncertain function. The CDR3 loop spans 14 amino acids. V dropped 5 bases and J dropped 5 bases, with 14 bases sitting between them. The CDR3 DNA sequence: TGCGCCAGCAGTATCATGGGGGGGCAAGATACGCAGTATTTT. Translation gives CASSIMGGQDTQYF.

The J gene is TRBJ2-2, the V gene TRBV9; TRBD1 matches at 10 bases. Per the germline V gene, CDR1 is SGDLS and CDR2 is YYNGEE. J lost 6 bases, V lost 3 bases, and 8 bases had no gene match. This CDR3 has 16 residues. CDR3 DNA: TGTGCCAGCAGCGAAACGACAGGGGGCTGGTCCGGGGAGCTGTTTTTT. Residues: CASSETTGGWSGELFF.

DNA for the CDR3: TGCGCCAGCAGCGCCTCTAGCGGGGGGGCTGCTTACGAGCAGTACTTC. The encoded protein is CASSASSGGAAYEQYF. The V and J genes are TRBV4-1 and TRBJ2-7; the match to TRBD2 covers 12 bases. Germline loops: CDR1 MGHRA, CDR2 YSYEKL. The CDR3 consists of 16 residues. V gave up 5 bases and J gave up 4 bases; unmatched junction bases: 9.

V and J are TRBV5-6 and TRBJ1-4; possibly TRBD1 for D (6 bases). Germline values: CDR1 SGHDT, CDR2 YYEEEE. The ends were cut back, 1 base at V and 0 bases at J, with 10 bases in the middle. There are 16 residues in the CDR3. CDR3 loop: CASSLTGIATNEKLFF. The DNA for the CDR3 is TGTGCCAGCAGCTTGACAGGGATTGCAACTAATGAAAAACTGTTTTTT.

The genes are TRBV4-1 and TRBJ2-3, with TRBD2 as a possible D gene (5 bases). There are 15 residues in the CDR3. Germline CDR1 MGHRA, CDR2 YSYEKL. V was clipped by 0 bases and J by 0 bases, with 7 bases between them. Here the CDR3 reads CASSQDRGSTDTQYF. The CDR3 coding sequence is TGCGCCAGCAGCCAAGATCGGGGAAGCACAGATACGCAGTATTTT.

The chain has TRBV7-2 and TRBJ1-2, with no clear D. The V gene lost 1 base and the J gene lost 3 bases, with 21 bases spanning the gap. The germline V gene has CDR1 SGHTA and CDR2 FQGNSA. CDR3 length: 18 residues. In DNA form, the CDR3 reads TGTGCCAGCAGCTTAGTCGGAGGGTTGCAGCCATTATACTATGGCTACACCTTC. Translated, it gives CASSLVGGLQPLYYGYTF.

The chain combines TRBV10-3 with TRBJ2-7, with D possibly TRBD2 on 5 matching bases. Germline loops: CDR1 ENHRY, CDR2 SYGVKD. CDR3 size: 15 residues. V lost 3 bases and J lost 0, with 12 bases in between. CDR3 in amino acids: CAISDSVESSYEQYF. The CDR3 DNA sequence: TGTGCCATCAGTGATAGCGTCGAAAGCTCCTACGAGCAGTACTTC.

As DNA, the CDR3 is TGTGCCAGCACCGGACAGAAAATAGGATACGAGCAGTACTTC. Translating it yields CASTGQKIGYEQYF. The chain carries TRBV6-1 and TRBJ2-7; the D gene is possibly TRBD1 (6 bases). The V gene lost 7 bases and the J gene lost 4 bases, with 17 bases spanning the gap. Germline-derived CDR1 and CDR2 are MNHNS and SASEGT. The CDR3 length is 14 residues.

V gene TRBV5-8 combines with J gene TRBJ2-6, with 8 bases identical to TRBD2. V gave up 0 bases and J gave up 2 bases; unmatched junction bases: 10. Germline assignment: CDR1 SGHTS and CDR2 YDEGEE. This CDR3 region has 19 residues. Here the CDR3 DNA reads TGTGCCAGCAGCTTGGTAGGACTAGCAGCCAAGGCTGGGGCCAACGTCCTGACTTTC. Translation gives CASSLVGLAAKAGANVLTF.

V is TRBV20-1 and J is TRBJ2-1; 7 nucleotides align to TRBD2. Germline V gives CDR1 DFQATT, CDR2 SNEGSKA (reference sequence). This CDR3 contains 11 residues. The J segment lost 6 bases and the V segment lost 5 bases, leaving 1 base of the junction unmatched. The CDR3 sequence: CSASSGNEQFF. Written as DNA, the CDR3 is TGCAGTGCTTCTAGCGGCAATGAGCAGTTCTTC.

V usage is TRBV5-6 and J usage is TRBJ2-3; 11 nucleotides match TRBD2. Germline assignment: CDR1 SGHDT and CDR2 YYEEEE. The CDR3 runs to 16 residues. J gave up 7 bases and V 0 bases, and 7 bases lay outside the gene matches. CDR3 amino acids: CASSLDSTSGAHTQYF. CDR3 DNA: TGTGCCAGCAGCTTGGACTCGACTAGCGGGGCTCATACGCAGTATTTT. The complete variable domain, with remaining parts taken from reference TRBV5-6 and TRBJ2-3, reads DAGVTQSPTHLIKTRGQQVTLRCSPKSGHDTVSWYQQALGQGPQFIFQYYEEEERQRGNFPDRFSGHQFPNYSSELNVNALLLGDSALYLCASSLDSTSGAHTQYFGPGTRLTVL.

The V call is TRBV11-2, the J call TRBJ1-1; maybe TRBD1 (6 bases). Looked up from germline, CDR1 is SGHAT and CDR2 is FQNNGV. The CDR3 loop spans 13 amino acids. V was pared by 6 bases and J by 3 bases, with 11 bases between. The CDR3: CASRSGVDTEAFF. The CDR3 DNA reads TGTGCCAGCAGATCAGGGGTTGACACTGAAGCTTTCTTT. Together with reference TRBV11-2 and TRBJ1-1, the CDR3 gives the full variable domain: EAGVAQSPRYKIIEKRQSVAFWCNPISGHATLYWYQQILGQGPKLLIQFQNNGVVDDSQLPKDRFSAERLKGVDSTLKIQPAKLEDSAVYLCASRSGVDTEAFFGQGTRLTVV.

V and J are TRBV7-6 and TRBJ2-3; 7 nucleotides line up with TRBD2. The CDR3 has 15 amino acids. Germline V gene data show CDR1 as SGHVS and CDR2 as FNYEAQ. V shed 4 bases, J shed 4 bases, and the junction held 8 bases outside the gene matches. The DNA of the CDR3 is TGTGCCAGCAGCTACCTGGCGGGAGAATCAGATACGCAGTATTTT. This translates into CASSYLAGESDTQYF.